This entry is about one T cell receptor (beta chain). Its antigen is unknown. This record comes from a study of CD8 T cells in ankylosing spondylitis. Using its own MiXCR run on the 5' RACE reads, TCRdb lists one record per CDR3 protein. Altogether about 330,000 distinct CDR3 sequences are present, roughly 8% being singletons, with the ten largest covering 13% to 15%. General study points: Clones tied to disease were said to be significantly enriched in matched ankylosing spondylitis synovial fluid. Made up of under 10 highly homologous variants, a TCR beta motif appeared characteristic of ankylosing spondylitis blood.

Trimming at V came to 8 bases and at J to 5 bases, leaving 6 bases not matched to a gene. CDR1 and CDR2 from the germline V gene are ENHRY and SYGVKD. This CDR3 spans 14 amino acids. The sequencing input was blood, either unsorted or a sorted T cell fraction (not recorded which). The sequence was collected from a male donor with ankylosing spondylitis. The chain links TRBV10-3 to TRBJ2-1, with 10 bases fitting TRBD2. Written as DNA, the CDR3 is TGTGCCATCGCAGCGGGAGGGACCGACAATGAGCAGTTCTTC. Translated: CAIAAGGTDNEQFF.